What follows are 5 T cell receptor beta chains derived from one specimen sequenced in a study of siplizumab effects on memory and regulatory T cells. This table comes from immunoSEQ multiplex PCR, and its TCRdb copy is limited to in-frame clones, with some not included. The sample records about 63,000 clones, over 65% being singletons. Material for sequencing was memory CD4+ T cells sorted from blood. Receptor source: a human donor in good health.

The count of this clone is one. The V gene is TRBV23-1, the J gene TRBJ1-1; D gene unclear. TRBV23-1 is reported as an ORF; its role is uncertain. The V and J ends lost 4 bases and 3 bases respectively, with 21 bases between them. This CDR3 contains 17 residues. CDR3 sequence: CASSPPPTLRKDTEAFF. As DNA, the CDR3 is TGCGCCAGCAGTCCCCCCCCGACTCTCCGGAAGGACACTGAAGCTTTCTTT.

A note on this clone: Sequence at one end of the junction differs from germline and may be a read error. This chain links TRBV29-1 with TRBJ1-5; D is unclear. The CDR3 spans 15 residues. CDR1 is SQVTM and CDR2 is ANQGSEA in the germline V gene. The CDR3: CSVGDGLLGNQSQHF. CDR3 DNA: TGCAGCGTTGGGGATGGACTCCTTGGGAATCAGTCCCAGCATTTT. The entire variable domain, with the rest obtained from reference TRBV29-1 and TRBJ1-5, is as follows: SAVISQKPSRDICQRGTSLTIQCQVDSQVTMMFWYRQQPGQSLTLIATANQGSEATYESGFVIDKFPISRPNLTFSTLTVSNMSPEDSSIYLCSVGDGLLGNQSQHFGDGTRLSIL.

CDR3 region: CASKPDTINTGELFF. The CDR3 DNA follows: TGTGCCAGCAAGCCGGACACGATAAACACCGGGGAGCTGTTTTTT. This rearrangement joins TRBV2 to TRBJ2-2, with a tentative D call TRBD1 (5 bases). The germline V gene encodes CDR1 SNHLY and CDR2 FYNNEI. The CDR3 is 15 amino acids. The V gene lost 7 bases and the J gene lost 2 bases, with 14 bases spanning the gap.

V gene TRBV30 combines with J gene TRBJ2-1; D possibly corresponds to TRBD2 (6 bases). The length of the CDR3 is 15 residues. V gave up 3 bases and J gave up 4 bases, with 16 bases separating them. The germline gives CDR1 GTSNPN, CDR2 SVGIG (reference sequence). CDR3 sequence reads: CAWRRPTGVYNEQFF. CDR3 nucleotides: TGTGCCTGGAGGCGGCCCACGGGGGTTTACAATGAGCAGTTCTTC.

The chain combines TRBV6-5 with TRBJ1-2; no reliable D call. This CDR3 contains 13 residues. Germline V CDR1 and CDR2: MNHEY, SVGAGI. V was pared by 5 bases and J by 8 bases, with 15 bases between. This CDR3 reads CASSPHREKGYTF. As DNA, the CDR3 is TGTGCCAGCAGTCCCCACCGGGAGAAGGGCTACACCTTC.